This paragraph covers one TCR beta chain sequence. At one of its ends the junction is not consistent with the germline gene, which may arise from a read error. This sample was taken from a study of cytomegalovirus exposure and HLA in healthy donors. Some clones are missing from TCRdb's copy, which holds only in-frame ones; the method was immunoSEQ multiplex PCR. The sample holds under 100,000 clones, 80% to 85% seen once. The sequencing input was PBMCs. This receptor was obtained from a woman younger than 30 in good health and CMV-seropositive.

The DNA of the CDR3 is TGCGCCAGCAGTCACAGCCTCGAGTGCCAGCGCTTC. Its protein product is CASSHSLECQRF. The genes are TRBV23-1 and TRBJ1-2; D unresolved. TRBV23-1 is an ORF; its function is uncertain. The CDR3 runs 12 residues.